This T cell receptor beta chain emerged from a study of cytomegalovirus exposure and HLA in healthy donors. The PCR ran on 60 Vbeta and 13 Jbeta primers. Only in-frame clones appear in the TCRdb table, and some are missing; sequencing was by immunoSEQ multiplex PCR. The sample has roughly 130,000 clones; approximately 80% are singletons. This CDR3 is built from 15 residues. Germline values: CDR1 SNHLY, CDR2 FYNNEI. The ends were cut back, 2 bases at V and 7 bases at J, with 15 bases in the middle. The chain has TRBV2 and TRBJ1-5, with a possible D match to TRBD1 (5 bases). The sample taken for sequencing was PBMCs. This receptor was identified in a male donor in good health and CMV-seronegative. CDR3 residues: CASSEILRAKQPQHF. The CDR3, as DNA: TGTGCCAGCAGTGAAATTCTCAGGGCGAAGCAGCCCCAGCATTTT.